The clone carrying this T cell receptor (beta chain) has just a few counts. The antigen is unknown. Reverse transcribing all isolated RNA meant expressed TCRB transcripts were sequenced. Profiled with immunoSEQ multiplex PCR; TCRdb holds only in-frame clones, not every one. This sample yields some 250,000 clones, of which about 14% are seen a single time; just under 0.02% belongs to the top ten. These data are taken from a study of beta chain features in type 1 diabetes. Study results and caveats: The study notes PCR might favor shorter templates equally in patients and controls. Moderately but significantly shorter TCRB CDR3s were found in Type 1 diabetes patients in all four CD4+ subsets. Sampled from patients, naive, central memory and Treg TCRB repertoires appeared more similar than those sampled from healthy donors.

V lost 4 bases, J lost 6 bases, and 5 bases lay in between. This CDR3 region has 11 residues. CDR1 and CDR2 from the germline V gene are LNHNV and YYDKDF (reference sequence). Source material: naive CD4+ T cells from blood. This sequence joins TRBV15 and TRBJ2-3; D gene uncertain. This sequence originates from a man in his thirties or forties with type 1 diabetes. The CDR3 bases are TGTGCCACCAGCATGCGGGATACGCAGTATTTT. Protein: CATSMRDTQYF.